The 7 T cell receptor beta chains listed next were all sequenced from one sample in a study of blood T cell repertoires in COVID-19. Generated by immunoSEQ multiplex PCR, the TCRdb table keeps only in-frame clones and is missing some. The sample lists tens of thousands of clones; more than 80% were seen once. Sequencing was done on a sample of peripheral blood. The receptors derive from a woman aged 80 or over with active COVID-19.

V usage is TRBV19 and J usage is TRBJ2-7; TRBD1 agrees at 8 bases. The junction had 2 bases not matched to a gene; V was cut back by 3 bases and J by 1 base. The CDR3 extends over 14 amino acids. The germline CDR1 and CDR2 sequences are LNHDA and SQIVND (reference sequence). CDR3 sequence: CASSIRTGSYEQYF. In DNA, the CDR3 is TGTGCCAGTAGTATTCGGACAGGGTCCTACGAGCAGTACTTC.

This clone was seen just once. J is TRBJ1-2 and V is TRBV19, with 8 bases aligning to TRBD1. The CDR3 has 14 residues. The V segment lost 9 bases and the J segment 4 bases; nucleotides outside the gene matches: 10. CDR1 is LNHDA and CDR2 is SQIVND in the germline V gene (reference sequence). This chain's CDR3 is CASRTGTGIYGYTF. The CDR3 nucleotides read TGTGCCAGCCGTACCGGGACAGGAATCTATGGCTACACCTTC.

Here the CDR3 reads CASSPRLATEQFF. The CDR3 DNA reads as TGTGCCAGCAGCCCACGACTAGCAACCGAGCAGTTCTTC. The chain uses TRBV3-1 (or the pseudogene TRBV3-2) and TRBJ2-1, with 7 bases identical to TRBD2. The V gene end was trimmed by 4 bases and the J gene end by 10 bases; junction bases not matched to a gene: 7. CDR1 and CDR2 from the germline V gene are LGHDT and YNNKEL (reference sequence). CDR3 length: 13 residues.

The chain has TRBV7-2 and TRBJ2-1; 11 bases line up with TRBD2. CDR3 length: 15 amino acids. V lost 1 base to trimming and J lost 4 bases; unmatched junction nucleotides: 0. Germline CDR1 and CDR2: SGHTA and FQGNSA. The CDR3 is CASSLGLAGYNEQFF. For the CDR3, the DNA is TGTGCCAGCAGCTTAGGACTAGCGGGGTACAATGAGCAGTTCTTC.

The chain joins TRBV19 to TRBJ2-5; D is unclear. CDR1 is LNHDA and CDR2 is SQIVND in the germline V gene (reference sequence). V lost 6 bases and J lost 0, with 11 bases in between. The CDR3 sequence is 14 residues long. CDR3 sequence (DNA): TGTGCCAGTAGCCCCACAGATTACCAAGAGACCCAGTACTTC. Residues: CASSPTDYQETQYF.

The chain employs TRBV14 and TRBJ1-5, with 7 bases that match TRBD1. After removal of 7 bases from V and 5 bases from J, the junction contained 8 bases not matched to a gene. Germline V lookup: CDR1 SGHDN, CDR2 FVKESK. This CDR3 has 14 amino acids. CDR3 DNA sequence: TGTGCCAGCAACCTCACAGGGGTTGATCAGCCCCAGCATTTT. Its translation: CASNLTGVDQPQHF.

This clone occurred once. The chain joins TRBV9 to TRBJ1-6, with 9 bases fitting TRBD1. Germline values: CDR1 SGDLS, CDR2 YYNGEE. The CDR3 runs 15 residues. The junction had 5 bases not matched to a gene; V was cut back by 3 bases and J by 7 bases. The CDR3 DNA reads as TGTGCCAGCAGCGCCCGGGACAGGGCAAATTCACCCCTCCACTTT. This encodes CASSARDRANSPLHF.